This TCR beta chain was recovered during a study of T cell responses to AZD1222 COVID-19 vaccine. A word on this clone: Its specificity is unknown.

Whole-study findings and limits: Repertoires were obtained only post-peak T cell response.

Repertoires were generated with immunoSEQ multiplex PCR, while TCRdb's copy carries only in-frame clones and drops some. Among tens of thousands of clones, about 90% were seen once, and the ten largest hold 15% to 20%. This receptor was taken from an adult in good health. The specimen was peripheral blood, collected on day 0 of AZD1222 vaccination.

CDR3 amino acids: CATSRYRGASYGYTF. DNA for the CDR3: TGTGCCACCAGCAGATATCGTGGCGCAAGCTATGGCTACACCTTC. V is TRBV15 and J is TRBJ1-2; D is uncertain. Deletions cut 2 bases from V and 4 bases from J, with 14 bases between. The germline gives CDR1 LNHNV, CDR2 YYDKDF (reference sequence). The CDR3 spans 15 residues. Variable domain in full (rest from reference TRBV15 and TRBJ1-2): DAMVIQNPRYQVTQFGKPVTLSCSQTLNHNVMYWYQQKSSQAPKLLFHYYDKDFNNEADTPDNFQSRRPNTSFCFLDIRSPGLGDTAMYLCATSRYRGASYGYTFGSGTRLTVV.